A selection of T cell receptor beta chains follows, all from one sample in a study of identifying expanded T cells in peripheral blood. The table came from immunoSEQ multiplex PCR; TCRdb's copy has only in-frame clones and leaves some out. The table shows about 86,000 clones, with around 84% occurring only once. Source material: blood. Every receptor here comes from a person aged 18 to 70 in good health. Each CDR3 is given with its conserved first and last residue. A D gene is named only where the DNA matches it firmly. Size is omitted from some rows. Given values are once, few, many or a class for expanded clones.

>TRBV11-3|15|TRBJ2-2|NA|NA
CASSSDASRTGELFF
TGTGCCAGCAGCTCGGACGCTTCCAGAACCGGGGAGCTGTTTTTT
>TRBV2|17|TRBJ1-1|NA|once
CASSEGAVIGATAEAFF
TGTGCCAGCAGTGAAGGCGCGGTTATAGGGGCGACGGCTGAAGCTTTCTTT
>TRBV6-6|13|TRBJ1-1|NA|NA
CASTPGRNTEAFF
TGTGCCAGCACCCCCGGGAGGAACACTGAAGCTTTCTTT
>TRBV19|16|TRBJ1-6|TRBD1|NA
CATQPTGTGAFPPLHF
TGTGCCACCCAACCCACCGGGACAGGGGCGTTCCCACCCCTCCACTTT
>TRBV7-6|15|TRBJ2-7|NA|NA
CASSSTPQSDYEQYF
TGTGCCAGCAGCTCAACCCCACAGTCCGACTACGAGCAGTACTTC
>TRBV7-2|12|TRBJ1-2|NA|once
CASTSGFYGYTF
TGTGCCAGCACCTCAGGATTCTATGGCTACACCTTC
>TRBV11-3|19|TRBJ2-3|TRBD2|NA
CASSLKHRTSGGSTDTQYF
TGTGCCAGCAGCTTAAAACACCGGACTAGCGGGGGCAGCACAGATACGCAGTATTTT
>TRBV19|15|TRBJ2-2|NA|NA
CASCPGHLNTGELFF
TGTGCCAGTTGCCCGGGACATCTGAACACCGGGGAGCTGTTTTTT
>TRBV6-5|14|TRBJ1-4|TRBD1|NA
CASRTQGAREKLFF
TGTGCCAGCAGGACACAGGGGGCGCGAGAAAAACTGTTTTTT
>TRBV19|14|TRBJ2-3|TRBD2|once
CASQLAGVSDTQYF
TGTGCCAGCCAACTAGCGGGGGTATCAGATACGCAGTATTTT
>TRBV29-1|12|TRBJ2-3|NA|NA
CSVCPSTDTQYF
TGCAGCGTCTGCCCTAGCACAGATACGCAGTATTTT
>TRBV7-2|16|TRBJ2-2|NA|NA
CASSLQAPKNTGELFF
TGTGCCAGCAGCTTACAAGCTCCCAAGAACACCGGGGAGCTGTTTTTT
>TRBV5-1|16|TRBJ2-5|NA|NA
CASANDARGRMGTQYF
TGCGCCAGTGCAAACGATGCGCGAGGGAGAATGGGGACCCAGTACTTC
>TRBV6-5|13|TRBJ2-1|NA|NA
CASRDAVYNEQFF
TGTGCCAGCAGGGACGCCGTCTACAATGAGCAGTTCTTC
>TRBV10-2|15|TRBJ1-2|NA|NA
CASSEHPQSNYGYTF
TGCGCCAGCAGTGAGCACCCTCAGTCTAACTATGGCTACACCTTC
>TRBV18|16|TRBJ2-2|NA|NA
CASSPYRGQVTGELFF
TGTGCCAGCTCACCGTATCGGGGGCAAGTCACCGGGGAGCTGTTTTTT
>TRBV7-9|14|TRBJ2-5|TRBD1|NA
CASRTSGTEKTQYF
TGTGCCAGCAGAACGTCCGGGACAGAGAAGACCCAGTACTTC
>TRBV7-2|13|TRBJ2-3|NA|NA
CASSFRPLDTQYF
TGTGCCAGCAGCTTTCGACCCTTAGATACGCAGTATTTT
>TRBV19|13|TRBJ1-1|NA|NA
CASSQDLNTEAFF
TGTGCCAGTAGTCAAGATTTGAACACTGAAGCTTTCTTT
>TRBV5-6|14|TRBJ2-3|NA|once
CASSLYRGADTQYF
TGTGCCAGCAGCTTGTATCGGGGCGCAGATACGCAGTATTTT
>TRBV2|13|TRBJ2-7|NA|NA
CASSGAPDNEQYF
TGTGCCAGCAGTGGAGCCCCAGACAACGAGCAGTACTTC
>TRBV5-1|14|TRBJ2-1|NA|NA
CASYPDFVDNEQFF
TGCGCCAGCTACCCAGACTTCGTCGACAATGAGCAGTTCTTC
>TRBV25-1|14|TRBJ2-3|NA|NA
CASSVMGGTDTQYF
TGTGCCAGCAGCGTGATGGGTGGCACAGATACGCAGTATTTT
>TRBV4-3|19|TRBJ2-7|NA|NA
CASSQDRRQGPLMTYEQYF
TGCGCCAGCAGCCAAGATCGCAGGCAGGGGCCCCTTATGACCTACGAGCAGTACTTC
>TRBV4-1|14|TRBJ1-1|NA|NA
CASSQDKGLVEAFF
TGCGCCAGCAGCCAAGACAAGGGTCTGGTTGAAGCTTTCTTT
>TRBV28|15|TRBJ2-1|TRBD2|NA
CASSLFLRGYNEQFF
TGTGCCAGCAGTTTATTTCTGCGGGGGTACAATGAGCAGTTCTTC
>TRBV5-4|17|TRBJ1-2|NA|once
CASSLEGLRGFRYGYTF
TGTGCCAGCAGCTTGGAGGGCCTTAGGGGTTTTCGGTATGGCTACACCTTC
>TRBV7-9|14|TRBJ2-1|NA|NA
CASSPGQIYNEQFF
TGTGCCAGCAGCCCCGGGCAGATCTACAATGAGCAGTTCTTC
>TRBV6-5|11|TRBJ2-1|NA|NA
CASNQGGYEFF
TGTGCCAGCAATCAAGGGGGGTATGAGTTCTTC
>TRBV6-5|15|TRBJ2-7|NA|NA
CASHSSRDSSYEQYF
TGTGCCAGCCACTCCAGTCGAGATAGTTCCTACGAGCAGTACTTC
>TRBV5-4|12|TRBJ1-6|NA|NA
CASAEGNSPLHF
TGTGCCAGCGCTGAGGGAAATTCACCCCTCCACTTT
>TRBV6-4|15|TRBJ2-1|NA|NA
CASRRSPGSYNEQFF
TGTGCCAGTAGAAGATCCCCCGGCTCCTACAATGAGCAGTTCTTC
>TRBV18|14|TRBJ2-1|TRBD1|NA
CASSPVTGEFGQFF
TGTGCCAGCTCACCGGTCACAGGGGAGTTTGGGCAGTTCTTC
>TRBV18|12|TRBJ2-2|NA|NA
CASSTDTGELFF
TGTGCCAGCTCAACGGACACCGGGGAGCTGTTTTTT
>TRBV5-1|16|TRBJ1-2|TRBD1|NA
CASSLATGTGGYGYTF
TGCGCCAGCAGCTTGGCTACCGGGACAGGGGGCTATGGCTACACCTTC
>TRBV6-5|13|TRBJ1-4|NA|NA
CASSRGTEGKLFF
TGTGCCAGCAGCCGCGGTACTGAGGGAAAACTGTTTTTT
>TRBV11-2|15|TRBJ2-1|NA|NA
CASSLEVPGVLEQFF
TGTGCCAGCAGCTTAGAGGTCCCCGGGGTCCTTGAGCAGTTCTTC
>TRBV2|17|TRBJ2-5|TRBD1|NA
CASSEALGTARRETQYF
TGTGCCAGCAGTGAAGCTCTTGGGACAGCGCGCAGAGAGACCCAGTACTTC
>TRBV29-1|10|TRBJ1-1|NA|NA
CSVAQVEAFF
TGCAGCGTTGCCCAGGTAGAGGCTTTCTTT
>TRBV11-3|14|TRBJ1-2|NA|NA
CASAPSQHRDGYTF
TGTGCCAGCGCCCCTTCGCAGCACCGGGATGGCTACACCTTC
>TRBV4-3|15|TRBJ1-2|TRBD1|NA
CASSPGTGGGYGYTF
TGCGCCAGCAGCCCGGGGACAGGGGGTGGCTATGGCTACACCTTC
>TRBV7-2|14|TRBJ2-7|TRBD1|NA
CASSRTGDFYEQYF
TGTGCCAGCAGTCGGACAGGGGATTTCTACGAGCAGTACTTC
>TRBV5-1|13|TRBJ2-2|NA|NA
CASVHRDTGELFF
TGCGCCAGTGTTCACAGGGACACCGGGGAGCTGTTTTTT
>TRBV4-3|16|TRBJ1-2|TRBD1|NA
CASSHEDPGTDYGYTF
TGCGCCAGCAGCCATGAGGACCCCGGGACAGACTATGGCTACACCTTC
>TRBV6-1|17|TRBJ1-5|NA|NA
CASSERGGSSYYQPQHF
TGTGCCAGCAGTGAAAGGGGAGGGTCAAGCTATTATCAGCCCCAGCATTTT
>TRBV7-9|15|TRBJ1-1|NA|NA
CASSPRGERNTEAFF
TGTGCCAGCAGCCCCAGGGGAGAGAGGAACACTGAAGCTTTCTTT
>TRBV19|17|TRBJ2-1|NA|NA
CASTDTPPGRIYNEQFF
TGTGCCAGTACCGACACACCGCCGGGCAGGATCTACAATGAGCAGTTCTTC